One and the same sample provided the 6 T cell receptor beta chains below, sequenced in a study of cytomegalovirus exposure and HLA in healthy donors. Primers: 60 Vbeta forward and 13 Jbeta reverse. Clones were read by immunoSEQ multiplex PCR, and TCRdb kept only the in-frame ones, dropping some. The sample lists some 200,000 clones, roughly 80% occurring once. Sequenced: PBMCs. The receptors shown here come from a man aged 45 to 65 in good health and CMV-seronegative.

The gene calls are TRBV19 and TRBJ2-2; D is perhaps TRBD2 (6 bases). The CDR3 loop spans 16 amino acids. Trimming shortened V by 5 bases and J by 0 bases, and 13 bases separated the two germline ends. Germline V gene data show CDR1 as LNHDA and CDR2 as SQIVND (reference sequence). The CDR3 region has the DNA TGTGCCAGTAGTTTCAGGGCGGGGACGAACACCGGGGAGCTGTTTTTT. Its translation: CASSFRAGTNTGELFF.

This clone was counted between two and nine times. The chain employs TRBV6-1 and TRBJ1-2; D call uncertain. Germline assignment: CDR1 MNHNS and CDR2 SASEGT. V was clipped by 2 bases and J by 4 bases, with 11 bases between them. The CDR3 runs to 14 residues. CDR3 coding DNA: TGTGCCAGCAGTGAAACAGATCTACTCTATGGCTACACCTTC. Amino acid sequence: CASSETDLLYGYTF.

The genes are TRBV10-2 and TRBJ2-5; TRBD1 matches at 7 bases. Germline trimming cut 6 bases from V and 4 bases from J; bases unmatched to any gene: 8. Germline CDR1 WSHSY, CDR2 SAAADI. This CDR3 has 14 residues. CDR3 DNA sequence: TGCGCCAGCAGAATTCGTACAGGGGTAGAGACCCAGTACTTC. Translation gives CASRIRTGVETQYF.

This chain joins TRBV7-9 and TRBJ1-1; 8 bases align to TRBD1. The J segment lost 4 bases and the V segment lost 0 bases, leaving 4 bases of the junction unmatched. This CDR3 region has 15 residues. Germline values: CDR1 SEHNR, CDR2 FQNEAQ (reference sequence). The CDR3 DNA reads TGTGCCAGCAGCTTAGCGGGTGGGACAGGCACTGAAGCTTTCTTT. Protein sequence: CASSLAGGTGTEAFF.

This chain connects TRBV11-3 to TRBJ2-5, with D possibly being TRBD2 (6 bases). The germline V gene encodes CDR1 SGHNT and CDR2 YENEEA. The CDR3 runs 15 residues. V was pared by 5 bases and J by 2 bases, with 15 bases between. The CDR3 bases are TGTGCCAGCAGCGAGGGTGCGGGGCCACAAGAGACCCAGTACTTC. Amino acid sequence: CASSEGAGPQETQYF.

The V and J genes are TRBV6-1 and TRBJ1-2, with D perhaps TRBD1 (5 bases). This CDR3 comprises 13 residues. Trimming took 6 bases from V and 8 from J, leaving 16 bases between them. In germline, CDR1 is MNHNS, CDR2 SASEGT. In DNA form, the CDR3 reads TGTGCCAGCAGCACCCCCAGGGAAAGCGGCTACACCTTC. This encodes CASSTPRESGYTF.